The 2 T cell receptor beta chains below come from one sample, sequenced in a study of cytomegalovirus exposure and HLA in healthy donors (dated 2017 in TCRdb). The library was prepared using the immunoSEQ multiplex PCR assay. The multiplex PCR relied on a mix of 60 forward primers for TCR Vbeta segments and 13 reverse primers for TCR Jbeta segments. The table comes from immuneACCESS by way of TCRdb, which keeps in-frame sequences with V and J called. Part of the clones is missing from these tables; in studies checked, under half for an unresolved V gene and the rest for unknown reasons. The sample table shows 150,000 to 250,000 clones, and around 80% are seen once. The ten largest clones take up 1.5% to 2% of the sample. Sequencing was performed on PBMCs. Receptors originate from a man aged 25-45 years in good health and CMV-seronegative.

In regard to this clone: The CDR3 ends on some other residue instead of the conserved phenylalanine or tryptophan, so this is likely a read error. The DNA is left out, because the CDR3 cannot be placed on it with certainty; the CDR3 is given as TCRdb lists it. This chain connects TRBV2 to TRBJ2-7; the table's TRBD2 call for D was not verified on the DNA. The V gene's germline CDR1 is SNHLY and CDR2 FYNNEI. The CDR3 is 12 amino acids long, termini counted. The CDR3 here is CASSERLAALHL.

V is TRBV5-1 and J is TRBJ2-2; TRBD2 might be the D (5 bases). CDR1 is SGHRS, CDR2 YFSETQ, per germline. The V gene lost 2 bases and the J gene lost 4 bases, with 9 bases spanning the gap. The CDR3 runs to 14 residues. The CDR3 sequence: CASSFSVSTGELFF. In DNA, the CDR3 is TGCGCCAGCAGCTTTAGCGTCAGCACCGGGGAGCTGTTTTTT.